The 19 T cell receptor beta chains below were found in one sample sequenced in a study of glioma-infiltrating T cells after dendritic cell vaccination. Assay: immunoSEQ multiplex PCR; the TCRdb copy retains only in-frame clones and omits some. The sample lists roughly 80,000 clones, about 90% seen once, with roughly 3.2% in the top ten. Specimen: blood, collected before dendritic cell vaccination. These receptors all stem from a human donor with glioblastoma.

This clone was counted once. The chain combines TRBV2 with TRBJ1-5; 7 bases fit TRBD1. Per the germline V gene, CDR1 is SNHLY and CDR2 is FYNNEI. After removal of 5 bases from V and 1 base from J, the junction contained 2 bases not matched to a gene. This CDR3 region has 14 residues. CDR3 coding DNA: TGTGCCAGCAGTTTACAGGGGAGCAATCAGCCCCAGCATTTT. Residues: CASSLQGSNQPQHF.

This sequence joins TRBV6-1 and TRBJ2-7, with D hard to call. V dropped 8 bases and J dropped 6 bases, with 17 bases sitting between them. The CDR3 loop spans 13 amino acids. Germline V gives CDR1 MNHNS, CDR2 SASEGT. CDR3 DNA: TGTGCCAGCCGTCCTCACGCGGAAGCCGAGCAGTACTTC. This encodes CASRPHAEAEQYF.

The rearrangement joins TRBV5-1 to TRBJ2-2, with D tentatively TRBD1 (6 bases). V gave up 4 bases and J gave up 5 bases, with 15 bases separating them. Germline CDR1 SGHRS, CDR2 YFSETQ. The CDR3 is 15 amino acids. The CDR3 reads CASSPGRGITGELFF. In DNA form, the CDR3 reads TGCGCCAGCAGCCCCGGTAGGGGGATTACCGGGGAGCTGTTTTTT.

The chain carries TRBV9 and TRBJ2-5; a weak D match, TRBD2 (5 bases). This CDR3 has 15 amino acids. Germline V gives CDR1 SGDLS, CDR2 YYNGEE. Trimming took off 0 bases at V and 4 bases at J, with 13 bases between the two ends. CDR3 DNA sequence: TGTGCCAGCAGCGTAGGTACGGGAACGGGAGAGACCCAGTACTTC. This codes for CASSVGTGTGETQYF.

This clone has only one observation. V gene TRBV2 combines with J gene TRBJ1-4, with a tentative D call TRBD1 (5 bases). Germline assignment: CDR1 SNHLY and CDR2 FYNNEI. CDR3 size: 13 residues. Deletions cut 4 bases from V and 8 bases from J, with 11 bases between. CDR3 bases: TGTGCCAGCAGTGTGGGGCTTGGGGAAAAACTGTTTTTT. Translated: CASSVGLGEKLFF. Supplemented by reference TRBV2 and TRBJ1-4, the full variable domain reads EPEVTQTPSHQVTQMGQEVILRCVPISNHLYFYWYRQILGQKVEFLVSFYNNEISEKSEIFDDQFSVERPDGSNFTLKIRSTKLEDSAMYFCASSVGLGEKLFFGSGTQLSVL.

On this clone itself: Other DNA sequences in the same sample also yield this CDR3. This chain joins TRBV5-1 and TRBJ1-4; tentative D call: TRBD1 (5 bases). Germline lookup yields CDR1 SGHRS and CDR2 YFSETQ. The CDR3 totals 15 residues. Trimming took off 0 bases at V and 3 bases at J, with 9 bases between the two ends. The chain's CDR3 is CASSLGGAANEKLFF. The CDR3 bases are TGCGCCAGCAGCTTGGGTGGGGCGGCTAATGAAAAACTGTTTTTT.

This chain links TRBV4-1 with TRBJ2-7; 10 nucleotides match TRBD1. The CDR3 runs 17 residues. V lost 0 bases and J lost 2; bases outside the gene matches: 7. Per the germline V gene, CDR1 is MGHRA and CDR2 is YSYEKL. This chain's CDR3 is CASSQDVTGGLPYEQYF. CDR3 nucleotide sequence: TGCGCCAGCAGCCAAGATGTGACAGGGGGCCTTCCCTACGAGCAGTACTTC.

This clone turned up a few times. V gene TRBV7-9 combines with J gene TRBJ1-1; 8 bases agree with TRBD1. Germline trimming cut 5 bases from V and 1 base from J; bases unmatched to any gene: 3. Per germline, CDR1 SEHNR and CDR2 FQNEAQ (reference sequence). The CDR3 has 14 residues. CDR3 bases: TGTGCCAGCAGCATGGGACAGGCGAACACTGAAGCTTTCTTT. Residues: CASSMGQANTEAFF. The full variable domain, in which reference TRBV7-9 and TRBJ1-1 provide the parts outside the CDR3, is DTGVSQNPRHKITKRGQNVTFRCDPISEHNRLYWYRQTLGQGPEFLTYFQNEAQLEKSRLLSDRFSAERPKGSFSTLEIQRTEQGDSAMYLCASSMGQANTEAFFGQGTRLTVV.

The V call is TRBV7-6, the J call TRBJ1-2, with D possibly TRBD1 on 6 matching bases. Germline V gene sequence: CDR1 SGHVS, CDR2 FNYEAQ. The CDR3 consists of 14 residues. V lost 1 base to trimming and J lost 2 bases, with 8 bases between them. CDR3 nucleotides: TGTGCCAGCAGCTTAGGGACAGAAAACTATGGCTACACCTTC. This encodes CASSLGTENYGYTF.

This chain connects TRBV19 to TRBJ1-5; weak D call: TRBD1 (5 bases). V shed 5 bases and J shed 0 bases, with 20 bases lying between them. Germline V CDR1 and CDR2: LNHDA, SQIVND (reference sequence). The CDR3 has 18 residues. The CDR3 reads CASSPGLSSGYSNQPQHF. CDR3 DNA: TGTGCCAGTAGTCCGGGACTGTCCTCGGGATATAGCAATCAGCCCCAGCATTTT.

CDR3 sequence (DNA): TGTGCCAGCAGCCAAGAGCGGGAGAGCTCCCACGAGCAGTTCTTC. It is translated as CASSQERESSHEQFF. The chain couples TRBV4-2 to TRBJ2-1, with 7 positions matching TRBD2. CDR1 and CDR2 (germline): LGHNA, YNFKEQ. V lost 0 bases, J lost 10 bases, and 9 bases stayed unmatched. The length of the CDR3 is 15 residues.

CDR3 sequence (DNA): TGTGCCTGGAGGGGGAGCGGCACCGGGGAGCTGTTTTTT. Protein: CAWRGSGTGELFF. The V and J genes are TRBV30 and TRBJ2-2; a weak D match, TRBD2 (5 bases). This CDR3 region has 13 residues. V was shortened by 3 bases and J by 4 bases, with 9 bases between the two germline ends. Germline V gene data show CDR1 as GTSNPN and CDR2 as SVGIG (reference sequence).

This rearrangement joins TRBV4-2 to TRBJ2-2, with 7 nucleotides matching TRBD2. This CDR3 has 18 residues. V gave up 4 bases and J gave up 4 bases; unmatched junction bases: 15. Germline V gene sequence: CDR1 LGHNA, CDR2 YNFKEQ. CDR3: CASSPIAGGSSGTGELFF. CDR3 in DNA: TGTGCCAGCAGCCCAATTGCTGGCGGGAGCTCGGGCACCGGGGAGCTGTTTTTT.

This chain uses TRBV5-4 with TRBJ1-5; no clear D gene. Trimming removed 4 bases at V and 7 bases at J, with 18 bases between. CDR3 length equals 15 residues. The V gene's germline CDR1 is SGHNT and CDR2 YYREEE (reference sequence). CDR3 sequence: CASSPGPGAGQPQHF. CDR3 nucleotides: TGTGCCAGCAGCCCAGGTCCGGGAGCGGGGCAGCCCCAGCATTTT.

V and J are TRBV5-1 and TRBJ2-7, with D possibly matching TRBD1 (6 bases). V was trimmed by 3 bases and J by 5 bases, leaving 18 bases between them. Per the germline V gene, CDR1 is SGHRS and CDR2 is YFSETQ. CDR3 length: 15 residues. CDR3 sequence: CASSSAGDRINEQYF. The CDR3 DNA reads TGCGCCAGCAGCTCGGCCGGAGACAGGATCAACGAGCAGTACTTC.

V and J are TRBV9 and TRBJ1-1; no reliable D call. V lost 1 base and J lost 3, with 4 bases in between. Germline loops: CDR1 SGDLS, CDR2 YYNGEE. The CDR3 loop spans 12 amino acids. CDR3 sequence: CASSVRDTEAFF. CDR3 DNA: TGTGCCAGCAGCGTAAGAGACACTGAAGCTTTCTTT.

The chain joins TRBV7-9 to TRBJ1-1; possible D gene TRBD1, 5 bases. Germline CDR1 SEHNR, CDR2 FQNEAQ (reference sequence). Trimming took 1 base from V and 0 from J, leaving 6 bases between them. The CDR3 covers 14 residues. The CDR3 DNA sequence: TGTGCCAGCAGCTTAGGCAGGGTGAACACTGAAGCTTTCTTT. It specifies CASSLGRVNTEAFF.

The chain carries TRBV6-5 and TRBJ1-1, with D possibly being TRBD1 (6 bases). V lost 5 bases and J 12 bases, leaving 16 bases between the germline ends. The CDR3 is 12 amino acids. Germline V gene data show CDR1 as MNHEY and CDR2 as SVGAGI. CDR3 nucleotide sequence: TGTGCCAGCAGTCAAGGGGGAATCGAACCTTTCTTT. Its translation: CASSQGGIEPFF.

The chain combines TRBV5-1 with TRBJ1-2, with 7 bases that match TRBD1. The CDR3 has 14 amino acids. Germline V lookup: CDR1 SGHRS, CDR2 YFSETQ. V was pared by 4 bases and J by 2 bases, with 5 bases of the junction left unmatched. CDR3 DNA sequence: TGCGCCAGCAGCCGATTACAGGGGAACTATGGCTACACCTTC. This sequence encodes CASSRLQGNYGYTF.